One and the same sample provided the 21 T cell receptor beta chains below, sequenced in a study of T cell repertoires in cytomegalovirus infection. A single record per CDR3 protein comes from TCRdb applying MiXCR to the reads. The sample shows some 390,000 distinct CDR3 sequences, around 18% of them seen only once. The source material was PBMCs. These receptors came from a human donor in good health (CMV status not recorded). Some clones in this sample may be carry-over from other donors' samples.

This clonotype was seen ten or more times. The J gene is TRBJ1-5, the V gene TRBV7-9; D unresolved. Deletions cut 0 bases from V and 5 bases from J, with 11 bases between. CDR1 and CDR2 (germline): SEHNR, FQNEAQ (reference sequence). The CDR3 spans 15 residues. CDR3 sequence: CASSLASGSYQPQHF. CDR3 DNA: TGTGCCAGCAGCTTAGCGTCGGGCAGTTATCAGCCCCAGCATTTT.

Remarks on this clonotype: The junction differs from germline at one of its ends, possibly a read error. This chain connects TRBV11-2 to TRBJ2-1, with D possibly TRBD2 on 6 matching bases. This CDR3 has 15 amino acids. Germline CDR1 reads SGHAT; CDR2 reads FQNNGV. CDR3 amino acids: CANSLGAGSYNEQFF. In DNA form, the CDR3 reads TGTGCCAACAGCTTAGGAGCGGGCTCCTACAATGAGCAGTTCTTC.

In its sample, this clonotype was seen many times. The chain links TRBV2 to TRBJ2-1; 10 positions match TRBD2. The junction had 7 bases not matched to a gene; V was cut back by 5 bases and J by 6 bases. Germline-derived CDR1 and CDR2 are SNHLY and FYNNEI. The CDR3 has 15 amino acids. CDR3 nucleotide sequence: TGTGCCAGCAGTCGAACTAGCGGGGTCTTCAATGAGCAGTTCTTC. Protein product: CASSRTSGVFNEQFF.

CDR3 loop: CASSLAAAPYEQYF. The CDR3 region has the DNA TGTGCCAGCAGCTTAGCTGCAGCCCCCTACGAGCAGTACTTC. This chain connects TRBV7-9 to TRBJ2-7; no firm D call. V lost 0 bases to trimming and J lost 2 bases, with 8 bases between them. The CDR3 sequence is 14 residues long. CDR1 SEHNR and CDR2 FQNEAQ come from the germline V gene (reference sequence).

This clonotype has a handful of counts. V is TRBV14 and J is TRBJ2-3; 14 bases line up with TRBD2. The trim removed 4 bases at V and 3 bases at J, leaving 6 bases unmatched. CDR1 SGHDN and CDR2 FVKESK come from the germline V gene. The CDR3 is made up of 17 amino acids. Here the CDR3 DNA reads TGTGCCAGCAGCCCCGGGACTAGCGGGAGTGGGACAGATACGCAGTATTTT. Translation gives CASSPGTSGSGTDTQYF.

The chain links TRBV19 to TRBJ1-6, with D possibly being TRBD1 (6 bases). The V end was cut by 4 bases, the J end by 16 bases, with 17 bases between. Germline V gene lookup returns CDR1 LNHDA and CDR2 SQIVND (reference sequence). The length of the CDR3 is 13 residues. Here the CDR3 reads CASSSRDKLPLHF. The CDR3, as DNA: TGTGCCAGTAGTAGCCGGGACAAGCTACCGCTCCACTTT.

This clonotype turned up a few times. The genes are TRBV12-3 or TRBV12-4 and TRBJ2-5; perhaps TRBD1 as D (6 bases). The CDR3 length is 13 residues. Trimming pared 3 bases from V and 5 bases from J, leaving 10 bases between. The CDR3: CASSFSGAETQYF. The CDR3 bases are TGTGCCAGCAGTTTCTCAGGGGCTGAGACCCAGTACTTC.

The chain combines TRBV5-1 with TRBJ1-2; no clear D. Trimming cost V 1 base and J 6 bases, with 13 bases left between them. This CDR3 comprises 14 residues. CDR1 SGHRS and CDR2 YFSETQ come from the germline V gene. The CDR3: CASSLSPPLDGYTF. DNA for the CDR3: TGCGCCAGCAGCTTGTCCCCGCCGTTAGATGGCTACACCTTC.

This clonotype was detected many times. The chain links TRBV20-1 to TRBJ2-3, with D tentatively TRBD2 (6 bases). Germline V CDR1 and CDR2: DFQATT, SNEGSKA (reference sequence). V lost 4 bases and J lost 3, with 11 bases in between. This CDR3 is 13 amino acids long. Here the CDR3 reads CSATTGETDTQYF. The CDR3 nucleotides are TGCAGTGCTACCACGGGAGAGACAGATACGCAGTATTTT.

In this sample, this clonotype turned up many times. This chain uses TRBV29-1 with TRBJ2-3, with D uncertain. The CDR3 is 14 residues long. Germline CDR1 SQVTM, CDR2 ANQGSEA. Trimming pared 6 bases from V and 4 bases from J, leaving 17 bases between. CDR3 protein: CSVRPAMDADTQYF. The CDR3 nucleotides are TGCAGCGTCCGACCGGCTATGGACGCAGATACGCAGTATTTT.

This clonotype was counted at least ten times. The chain is built from TRBV7-2 and TRBJ2-1; a possible D gene is TRBD1 (7 bases). Germline-derived CDR1 and CDR2 are SGHTA and FQGNSA. The CDR3 totals 15 residues. V was pared by 5 bases and J by 9 bases, with 20 bases between. This CDR3 is CASSNRGGGLGEQFF. DNA of the CDR3: TGTGCCAGCAGCAACCGAGGAGGGGGCCTGGGTGAGCAGTTCTTC. Based on the CDR3 plus reference TRBV7-2 and TRBJ2-1, the full variable domain is GAGVSQSPSNKVTEKGKDVELRCDPISGHTALYWYRQSLGQGLEFLIYFQGNSAPDKSGLPSDRFSAERTGGSVSTLTIQRTQQEDSAVYLCASSNRGGGLGEQFFGPGTRLTVL.

This clonotype was picked up a small number of times. The J gene is TRBJ2-7, the V gene TRBV20-1; the D call may be TRBD1 or TRBD2 (5 bases each). The germline gives CDR1 DFQATT, CDR2 SNEGSKA (reference sequence). Trimming removed 4 bases from V and 4 bases from J, with 17 bases in between. CDR3 length equals 14 residues. The CDR3 here is CSATLTGTVYEQYF. CDR3 nucleotides: TGCAGTGCTACATTAACCGGGACCGTTTACGAGCAGTACTTC.

V and J are TRBV5-4 and TRBJ2-5, with 7 bases lining up with TRBD1. This CDR3 has 15 residues. Trimming took 4 bases from V and 5 from J; bases not matched to a gene: 11. Germline values: CDR1 SGHNT, CDR2 YYREEE (reference sequence). In nucleotides, the CDR3 is TGTGCCAGCAGCGCCCGGGGCAGGGGGTACGAGACCCAGTACTTC. It codes for CASSARGRGYETQYF.

The chain employs TRBV6-6 and TRBJ1-2; D is uncertain. The germline CDR1 and CDR2 sequences are MNHNY and SVGAGI (reference sequence). The CDR3 contains 13 residues. V shed 2 bases and J shed 2 bases, with 6 bases lying between them. CDR3 nucleotides: TGTGCCAGCAGTTACGGGCGGAACTATGGCTACACCTTC. Translating gives CASSYGRNYGYTF.

This clonotype was counted many times. The rearrangement uses TRBV27 and TRBJ2-7; D possibly corresponds to TRBD1 (6 bases). Trimming stripped 8 bases from V and 4 bases from J, with 27 bases between. Germline CDR1 reads MNHEY; CDR2 reads SMNVEV (reference sequence). The CDR3 contains 17 residues. The chain's CDR3 is CASRPPAGTSVWYEQYF. CDR3 in DNA: TGTGCCAGCCGGCCGCCGGCCGGGACATCGGTATGGTACGAGCAGTACTTC.

V and J are TRBV20-1 and TRBJ2-1; D is perhaps TRBD1 (7 bases). Trimming cost V 1 base and J 9 bases, with 13 bases left between them. CDR1 is DFQATT, CDR2 SNEGSKA, per germline (reference sequence). This CDR3 has 13 residues. The CDR3 sequence: CSARAPGGIEQFF. The CDR3 bases are TGCAGTGCTAGAGCCCCAGGGGGGATTGAGCAGTTCTTC.

A few counts support this clonotype. The chain employs TRBV20-1 and TRBJ2-7; D is perhaps TRBD2 (5 bases). Germline CDR1 DFQATT, CDR2 SNEGSKA (reference sequence). V was clipped by 2 bases and J by 1 base, with 9 bases between them. The CDR3 is 13 residues long. The CDR3 region has the DNA TGCAGTGCTAGACGTGGACTTTCCTACGAGCAGTACTTC. It translates to CSARRGLSYEQYF.

This chain uses TRBV4-1 with TRBJ1-6; 7 nucleotides line up with TRBD1. The V and J ends lost 3 bases and 9 bases, in that order; junction bases with no gene match: 11. Germline V gene data show CDR1 as MGHRA and CDR2 as YSYEKL. The CDR3 is 16 amino acids. CDR3 amino acids: CASSHISTGSRSPLHF. The CDR3 coding sequence is TGCGCCAGCAGCCACATTTCGACAGGGTCGCGTTCACCCCTCCACTTT.

This clonotype has only a few counts. The chain links TRBV6-6 to TRBJ2-3; 10 bases agree with TRBD2. V lost 6 bases, J lost 1 base, and 13 bases stayed unmatched. This CDR3 has 18 amino acids. From germline, CDR1 is MNHNY and CDR2 SVGAGI (reference sequence). The CDR3 DNA sequence: TGTGCCAGCAGAAAAGGGCTGACTAGCGGGCGGGGCACAGATACGCAGTATTTT. The encoded protein is CASRKGLTSGRGTDTQYF.

This clonotype was detected only a few times. The chain uses TRBV12-3 or TRBV12-4 and TRBJ1-2; tentatively, D is TRBD1 (5 bases). This CDR3 has 13 residues. With 3 bases removed from V and 8 bases from J, the gap between germline ends came to 13 bases. Here the CDR3 DNA reads TGTGCCAGCAGTTTTGCAGGGCTTGGCGGCTACACCTTC. Protein product: CASSFAGLGGYTF.

This chain connects TRBV18 to TRBJ1-1, with unresolved D. The CDR3 extends over 14 amino acids. Looked up from germline, CDR1 is KGHSH and CDR2 is LQKENI. V was pared by 3 bases and J by 1 base, with 9 bases between. CDR3 loop: CASSPGLSNTEAFF. The CDR3 bases are TGTGCCAGCTCACCGGGATTATCGAACACTGAAGCTTTCTTT.